These 24 T cell receptor beta chains were sequenced from one sample in a study of cytomegalovirus exposure and HLA in healthy donors. In the PCR, 60 Vbeta and 13 Jbeta primers were used. Method: immunoSEQ multiplex PCR; TCRdb's copy keeps in-frame clones and lacks some. Seen here are more than 90,000 clones, roughly 80% observed once, and the top ten hold over 6%. The source material was PBMCs. Source of these receptors: a man in his forties in good health and CMV-seropositive.

This clone has just one count. The V and J genes are TRBV7-8 and TRBJ2-7, with 8 bases fitting TRBD1. Germline trimming cut 5 bases from V and 6 bases from J; bases unmatched to any gene: 6. This CDR3 region has 13 residues. The V gene's germline CDR1 is SGHVS and CDR2 FQNEAQ. The CDR3 DNA sequence: TGTGCCAGCAGCATAGGGACAGGTATCGAGCAGTACTTC. This gives the protein CASSIGTGIEQYF.

The chain combines TRBV7-9 with TRBJ2-2; a weak D match, TRBD2 (5 bases). In germline, CDR1 is SEHNR, CDR2 FQNEAQ (reference sequence). This CDR3 is 13 amino acids long. The V end lost 3 bases, the J end lost 10 bases, and 12 bases lay between the germline ends. CDR3 bases: TGTGCCAGCAGCTTGCCGGGAATGGTGGAGCTGTTTTTT. Its protein product is CASSLPGMVELFF.

This chain connects TRBV6-5 to TRBJ2-7; TRBD2 agrees at 13 bases. The CDR3 has 15 amino acids. Losses at the gene ends were 7 bases for V and 7 bases for J; bases not matched to a gene: 10. Germline V gives CDR1 MNHEY, CDR2 SVGAGI. For the CDR3, the DNA is TGTGCCAGCACCGGACTAGCGGGGGCCAGAAGAGAGCAGTACTTC. Its protein product is CASTGLAGARREQYF.

V is TRBV7-6 and J is TRBJ2-3; D is perhaps TRBD2 (7 bases). V lost 4 bases and J lost 6, with 17 bases in between. Germline assignment: CDR1 SGHVS and CDR2 FNYEAQ. The CDR3 has 15 amino acids. The CDR3 reads CASSSLGRGADTQYF. The CDR3 DNA sequence: TGTGCCAGCAGCTCCCTAGGACGGGGGGCGGATACGCAGTATTTT.

This clone was counted a few times. This chain joins TRBV6-5 and TRBJ2-7; TRBD1 matches 8 bases. CDR1 and CDR2 (germline): MNHEY, SVGAGI. The CDR3 contains 12 residues. V shed 5 bases, J shed 5 bases, and the junction held 2 bases outside the gene matches. The DNA of the CDR3 is TGTGCCAGCAGTGACAGGGGACACGAGCAGTACTTC. Translating it yields CASSDRGHEQYF.

The gene calls are TRBV7-9 and TRBJ1-4; a weak D match, TRBD1 (5 bases). The CDR3 has 15 residues. Trimming left V 1 base short and J 1 base short, with 7 bases between. Germline-derived CDR1 and CDR2 are SEHNR and FQNEAQ (reference sequence). The CDR3 DNA is TGTGCCAGCAGCTTAGGGGGCCTAACTAATGAAAAACTGTTTTTT. This gives the protein CASSLGGLTNEKLFF.

J is TRBJ2-5 and V is TRBV6-5; TRBD2 aligns across 10 bases. From germline, CDR1 is MNHEY and CDR2 SVGAGI. CDR3 length: 16 residues. V lost 0 bases to trimming and J lost 1 base; unmatched junction nucleotides: 2. Here the CDR3 reads CASSYSLAGGQETQYF. As DNA, the CDR3 is TGTGCCAGCAGTTACTCATTAGCGGGGGGCCAAGAGACCCAGTACTTC.

The chain couples TRBV19 to TRBJ2-2; D might be TRBD1 (5 bases). The V gene lost 6 bases and the J gene lost 0 bases, with 8 bases spanning the gap. Germline CDR1 LNHDA, CDR2 SQIVND (reference sequence). The CDR3 consists of 14 residues. CDR3 amino acids: CASSGQANTGELFF. DNA of the CDR3: TGTGCCAGTAGCGGACAAGCGAACACCGGGGAGCTGTTTTTT.

This rearrangement joins TRBV4-1 to TRBJ2-5; 7 bases fit TRBD1. The J call may not be correct, given that the DNA end is closer to TRBJ2-7. The CDR3 loop spans 14 amino acids. Germline V gene lookup returns CDR1 MGHRA and CDR2 YSYEKL. The CDR3 region is CASSHSTGTYEQYF. The CDR3 DNA reads TGCGCCAGCAGCCACTCGACAGGGACCTACGAGCAGTACTTC.

This chain links TRBV7-9 with TRBJ1-2; D may be TRBD1 (5 bases). The CDR3 is 15 amino acids. Germline loops: CDR1 SEHNR, CDR2 FQNEAQ (reference sequence). V was clipped by 2 bases and J by 6 bases, with 16 bases between them. CDR3: CASSLPGRLGHGYTF. CDR3 in DNA: TGTGCCAGCAGCTTACCAGGGAGGCTGGGCCATGGCTACACCTTC.

The genes are TRBV5-1 and TRBJ2-5, with 10 bases matching TRBD1. Germline CDR1 reads SGHRS; CDR2 reads YFSETQ. The CDR3 spans 14 residues. With V trimmed by 4 bases and J by 4 bases, 4 bases remained unmatched. The CDR3 region is CASSPGQGGETQYF. The CDR3 DNA is TGCGCCAGCAGCCCCGGACAGGGGGGAGAGACCCAGTACTTC.

The rearrangement joins TRBV28 to TRBJ1-2; TRBD1 matches 9 bases. The germline V gene has CDR1 MDHEN and CDR2 SYDVKM. Trimming removed 5 bases from V and 8 bases from J; junction bases left unmatched: 6. The CDR3 is made up of 13 amino acids. The CDR3 spells CASSLQGAGGYTF. CDR3 DNA: TGTGCCAGCAGTCTACAGGGGGCAGGCGGCTACACCTTC.

The chain is built from TRBV5-1 and TRBJ1-2; TRBD1 might be the D (6 bases). There are 14 residues in the CDR3. CDR1 SGHRS and CDR2 YFSETQ come from the germline V gene. Between the trimmed V and J ends, which lost 3 bases and 6 bases, there was a span of 15 bases. The CDR3: CASSSQGRRNGYTF. The CDR3 nucleotides read TGCGCCAGCAGCTCACAGGGTAGGAGGAATGGCTACACCTTC. Full variable domain (outside the CDR3, taken from reference TRBV5-1 and TRBJ1-2): KAGVTQTPRYLIKTRGQQVTLSCSPISGHRSVSWYQQTPGQGLQFLFEYFSETQRNKGNFPGRFSGRQFSNSRSEMNVSTLELGDSALYLCASSSQGRRNGYTFGSGTRLTVV.

The J gene is TRBJ2-1, the V gene TRBV7-2; possibly TRBD2 for D (6 bases). In germline, CDR1 is SGHTA, CDR2 FQGNSA. This CDR3 is built from 15 residues. V was shortened by 7 bases and J by 4 bases, with 17 bases between the two germline ends. For the CDR3, the DNA is TGTGCCAGCACCCCGGGGGTAGCGGAGTACAATGAGCAGTTCTTC. The encoded protein is CASTPGVAEYNEQFF. Based on the CDR3 plus reference TRBV7-2 and TRBJ2-1, the full variable domain is GAGVSQSPSNKVTEKGKDVELRCDPISGHTALYWYRQSLGQGLEFLIYFQGNSAPDKSGLPSDRFSAERTGGSVSTLTIQRTQQEDSAVYLCASTPGVAEYNEQFFGPGTRLTVL.

V is TRBV4-1 and J is TRBJ2-7, with 7 bases aligning to TRBD2. Germline loops: CDR1 MGHRA, CDR2 YSYEKL. Trimming removed 0 bases from V and 6 bases from J; junction bases left unmatched: 5. The CDR3 totals 14 residues. The CDR3 here is CASSQDRVAGEQYF. The CDR3 region has the DNA TGCGCCAGCAGCCAAGATCGGGTAGCGGGCGAGCAGTACTTC.

As for this clone: One end of the junction varies from germline; a read error may be responsible. The chain is built from TRBV6-6 and TRBJ1-1, with 12 bases identical to TRBD1. Germline V gene lookup returns CDR1 MNHNY and CDR2 SVGAGI (reference sequence). The CDR3 is made up of 13 amino acids. For the CDR3, the DNA is TGTGCCAGCAGTTACCCCGGGACAGGGGGCTGTTTTTTT. Translated, it gives CASSYPGTGGCFF.

Remarks on this clone: At the DNA level, this CDR3 is encoded by other sequences in the same sample as well. The chain is built from TRBV7-8 and TRBJ1-2; no clear D gene. Looked up from germline, CDR1 is SGHVS and CDR2 is FQNEAQ. This CDR3 has 14 residues. The V gene lost 3 bases and the J gene lost 2 bases, with 10 bases spanning the gap. CDR3: CASSLSTGNYGYTF. DNA of the CDR3: TGTGCCAGCAGCTTGTCGACTGGGAACTATGGCTACACCTTC.

The rearrangement links TRBV28 to TRBJ2-7, with D tentatively TRBD1 (5 bases). V lost 8 bases, J lost 3 bases, and 20 bases lay in between. The CDR3 consists of 15 residues. CDR1 is MDHEN, CDR2 SYDVKM, per germline. This CDR3 reads CASAPRTLLYYEQYF. The CDR3 region has the DNA TGTGCCAGCGCTCCCAGGACATTGTTATACTACGAGCAGTACTTC.

This chain uses TRBV27 with TRBJ2-7; D remains ambiguous. This CDR3 has 11 residues. The ends were cut back, 8 bases at V and 4 bases at J, with 9 bases in the middle. Germline lookup yields CDR1 MNHEY and CDR2 SMNVEV (reference sequence). The CDR3 region has the DNA TGTGCCAGCGGCTTCCAATACGAGCAGTACTTC. Translated: CASGFQYEQYF.

The V call is TRBV5-1, the J call TRBJ2-5; weak D call: TRBD2 (6 bases). Germline V gives CDR1 SGHRS, CDR2 YFSETQ. V shed 4 bases and J shed 5 bases, with 18 bases lying between them. This CDR3 region has 15 residues. This CDR3 reads CASSPGRSGGETQYF. The CDR3 region has the DNA TGCGCCAGCAGCCCCGGGCGTAGTGGGGGGGAGACCCAGTACTTC.

This clone came up a few times. V usage is TRBV27 and J usage is TRBJ1-1; TRBD1 might be the D (5 bases). V was trimmed by 7 bases and J by 3 bases, leaving 9 bases between them. In germline, CDR1 is MNHEY, CDR2 SMNVEV (reference sequence). This CDR3 comprises 12 residues. The CDR3 nucleotides read TGTGCCAGCAAAGGGGCCTACACTGAAGCTTTCTTT. Its protein is CASKGAYTEAFF.

The chain employs TRBV5-1 and TRBJ1-4, with D maybe TRBD1 (5 bases). Germline V lookup: CDR1 SGHRS, CDR2 YFSETQ. CDR3 length equals 17 residues. Trimming shortened V by 4 bases and J by 5 bases, and 21 bases separated the two germline ends. CDR3 in amino acids: CASSPGGRGNGNEKLFF. DNA of the CDR3: TGCGCCAGCAGCCCGGGGGGACGGGGAAATGGCAATGAAAAACTGTTTTTT.

The chain carries TRBV11-2 and TRBJ2-7; D is perhaps TRBD1 (6 bases). The CDR3 consists of 15 residues. Germline CDR1 and CDR2: SGHAT and FQNNGV. The V and J ends lost 1 base and 1 base respectively, with 11 bases between them. CDR3 amino acids: CASSLGYGTSYEQYF. In nucleotides, the CDR3 is TGTGCCAGCAGCTTAGGATACGGGACATCCTACGAGCAGTACTTC.

The chain links TRBV9 to TRBJ2-2; D is perhaps TRBD2 (6 bases). V shed 0 bases and J shed 4 bases, with 16 bases lying between them. This CDR3 has 17 residues. Germline-derived CDR1 and CDR2 are SGDLS and YYNGEE. The DNA of the CDR3 is TGTGCCAGCAGCGTAGGGTACGGGGGAGAAGGCACCGGGGAGCTGTTTTTT. It is translated as CASSVGYGGEGTGELFF.